This passage covers 17 T cell receptor beta chains from one sample sequenced in a study of neurological immune-mediated disorders. Each CDR3 protein is one row after TCRdb ran MiXCR on the 5' RACE reads. The repertoire holds tens of thousands of distinct CDR3 sequences, with about 4.9% as singletons. Sequenced material: PBMCs. The receptors derive from a man aged 25 to 40 with multiple sclerosis.

This clonotype was counted many times. This sequence joins TRBV5-1 and TRBJ2-2, with D perhaps matching TRBD1 (6 bases). V was shortened by 3 bases and J by 5 bases, with 17 bases between the two germline ends. This CDR3 has 16 residues. Germline V gives CDR1 SGHRS, CDR2 YFSETQ. In DNA, the CDR3 is TGCGCCAGCAGCTCGACAGGCCAACTCGGGACCGGGGAGCTGTTTTTT. This codes for CASSSTGQLGTGELFF.

This clonotype has only a few counts. The gene calls are TRBV4-2 and TRBJ1-1; 7 bases are shared with TRBD1. CDR3 size: 16 residues. With V trimmed by 0 bases and J by 1 base, 5 bases remained unmatched. CDR1 is LGHNA, CDR2 YNFKEQ, per germline. CDR3 sequence (DNA): TGTGCCAGCAGCCAAGATTGGAGACAGGGGAACACTGAAGCTTTCTTT. Translated, it gives CASSQDWRQGNTEAFF.

This clonotype was found many times. V is TRBV11-2 and J is TRBJ1-2; D call uncertain. The germline gives CDR1 SGHAT, CDR2 FQNNGV. Trimming removed 8 bases at V and 3 bases at J, with 13 bases between. This CDR3 spans 13 amino acids. The CDR3 loop is CASSLTPYYGYTF. As DNA, the CDR3 is TGTGCCAGCTCCCTTACCCCCTACTATGGCTACACCTTC.

This clonotype was seen at least ten times. V usage is TRBV20-1 and J usage is TRBJ2-2; D gene ambiguous. The CDR3 is made up of 14 amino acids. Germline loops: CDR1 DFQATT, CDR2 SNEGSKA (reference sequence). Trimming removed 4 bases at V and 4 bases at J, with 13 bases between. This CDR3 reads CSANKASGTGELFF. The CDR3 coding sequence is TGCAGTGCTAACAAAGCCTCGGGCACCGGGGAGCTGTTTTTT.

This clonotype was seen repeatedly, ten times or more. The chain combines TRBV3-1 with TRBJ1-2; D not resolved. The germline V and J ends were trimmed by 3 bases and 1 base, with 12 bases remaining between them. Germline V gives CDR1 LGHDT, CDR2 YNNKEL (reference sequence). This CDR3 spans 15 amino acids. For the CDR3, the DNA is TGTGCCAGCAGCCATCACACCCTCGATAACTATGGCTACACCTTC. As protein: CASSHHTLDNYGYTF.

This clonotype was counted many times. The chain has TRBV5-1 and TRBJ1-2; no firm D call. The CDR3 is 12 residues long. Per germline, CDR1 SGHRS and CDR2 YFSETQ. V was trimmed by 1 base and J by 7 bases, leaving 8 bases between them. CDR3 in DNA: TGCGCCAGCAGCTTGCCGTGGACTGGCTACACCTTC. Encoded protein: CASSLPWTGYTF.

V gene TRBV5-1 combines with J gene TRBJ1-1; D is unresolved. Trimming took off 2 bases at V and 0 bases at J, with 8 bases between the two ends. The CDR3 contains 14 residues. Germline V gives CDR1 SGHRS, CDR2 YFSETQ. The CDR3 sequence: CASSLQSMNTEAFF. The CDR3 DNA reads as TGCGCCAGCAGCTTACAGAGCATGAACACTGAAGCTTTCTTT.

This clonotype was observed many times. This sequence joins TRBV7-9 and TRBJ1-2; possibly TRBD1 for D (6 bases). The CDR3 extends over 13 amino acids. Looked up from germline, CDR1 is SEHNR and CDR2 is FQNEAQ (reference sequence). The ends were cut back, 5 bases at V and 6 bases at J, with 13 bases in the middle. As DNA, the CDR3 is TGTGCCAGCAGCCCGGCGGGGGCGAATGGCTACACCTTC. This codes for CASSPAGANGYTF.

This clonotype showed up many times. The chain recombines TRBV5-1 with TRBJ2-2; D gene ambiguous. The CDR3 covers 13 residues. V shed 2 bases and J shed 6 bases, with 8 bases lying between them. CDR1 and CDR2 from the germline V gene are SGHRS and YFSETQ. The CDR3 sequence: CASSFNRAGELFF. CDR3 DNA sequence: TGCGCCAGCAGCTTCAACAGAGCCGGGGAGCTGTTTTTT.

This clonotype was recorded many times. For the CDR3, the DNA is TGCGCCAGCAGCTTGGGGCTAGCGGGGGGATTCTACAATGAGCAGTTCTTC. Residues: CASSLGLAGGFYNEQFF. The V gene is TRBV5-1, the J gene TRBJ2-1; 11 bases match TRBD2. The CDR3 consists of 17 residues. Germline loops: CDR1 SGHRS, CDR2 YFSETQ. V was clipped by 0 bases and J by 3 bases; unmatched bases: 5.

This clonotype showed up many times. This chain connects TRBV7-2 to TRBJ2-7; 7 positions agree with TRBD2. Per the germline V gene, CDR1 is SGHTA and CDR2 is FQGNSA. This CDR3 has 13 amino acids. Trimming took 5 bases from V and 4 from J; bases not matched to a gene: 5. CDR3 sequence reads: CASSLGREYEQYV. In DNA form, the CDR3 reads TGTGCCAGCAGCCTTGGGAGGGAATACGAGCAGTACGTC.

This clonotype was detected ten times or more. This chain joins TRBV20-1 and TRBJ1-4; D call uncertain. V lost 6 bases to trimming and J lost 6 bases, with 14 bases between them. This CDR3 has 13 amino acids. CDR1 is DFQATT and CDR2 is SNEGSKA in the germline V gene (reference sequence). The DNA of the CDR3 is TGCAGTGCAACCGGAAGGAGGGATGAAAAACTGTTTTTT. Translation: CSATGRRDEKLFF.

This clonotype occurred many times. The chain combines TRBV12-3 or TRBV12-4 with TRBJ2-5; 10 positions agree with TRBD2. V shed 4 bases, J shed 4 bases, and the junction held 6 bases outside the gene matches. This CDR3 has 15 amino acids. CDR3: CASSSQRGGRETQYF. CDR3 DNA: TGTGCCAGCAGTTCCCAGCGGGGGGGCAGAGAGACCCAGTACTTC.

This clonotype was picked up many times. The chain employs TRBV5-1 and TRBJ2-6, with D perhaps given as TRBD1 or TRBD2 (5 bases each). The germline V and J ends were trimmed by 0 bases and 2 bases, with 9 bases remaining between them. The CDR3 extends over 16 amino acids. CDR1 is SGHRS and CDR2 is YFSETQ in the germline V gene. This CDR3 is CASSLAVGAGANVLTF. In DNA form, the CDR3 reads TGCGCCAGCAGCTTGGCGGTGGGGGCTGGGGCCAACGTCCTGACTTTC.

This clonotype was detected a few times. This chain uses TRBV7-9 with TRBJ2-1; D is possibly TRBD1 or TRBD2 (5 bases each). The germline gives CDR1 SEHNR, CDR2 FQNEAQ (reference sequence). This CDR3 spans 13 amino acids. The germline V and J ends were trimmed by 5 bases and 10 bases, with 15 bases remaining between them. CDR3 residues: CASSLPGTQEQFF. The CDR3 region has the DNA TGTGCCAGCAGCCTACCAGGGACGCAAGAGCAGTTCTTC.

The sample holds a few counts of this clonotype. The rearrangement joins TRBV5-1 to TRBJ1-1; 9 positions match TRBD1. The CDR3 is 15 residues long. After removal of 1 base from V and 1 base from J, the junction contained 2 bases not matched to a gene. Looked up from germline, CDR1 is SGHRS and CDR2 is YFSETQ. The CDR3 here is CASSLTGGENTEAFF. DNA for the CDR3: TGCGCCAGCAGCTTGACAGGGGGCGAGAACACTGAAGCTTTCTTT.

There are many counts of this clonotype. The chain combines TRBV11-2 with TRBJ1-5; D not resolved. The CDR3 extends over 15 amino acids. Germline CDR1 and CDR2: SGHAT and FQNNGV. V lost 1 base and J 0 bases, leaving 7 bases between the germline ends. CDR3 coding DNA: TGTGCCAGCAGCTTAGCGGCGGGTAGCAATCAGCCCCAGCATTTT. The encoded protein is CASSLAAGSNQPQHF. Supplemented by reference TRBV11-2 and TRBJ1-5, the full variable domain reads EAGVAQSPRYKIIEKRQSVAFWCNPISGHATLYWYQQILGQGPKLLIQFQNNGVVDDSQLPKDRFSAERLKGVDSTLKIQPAKLEDSAVYLCASSLAAGSNQPQHFGDGTRLSIL.